Shown below are 26 T cell receptor beta chains from a single sample sequenced in a study of blood T cell repertoires in COVID-19. TCRdb keeps only in-frame clones here, not all; method: immunoSEQ multiplex PCR. The sample lists some 170,000 clones, roughly 84% occurring once. The sequencing sample was made of peripheral blood. The origin of the receptors is a man in his forties with acute or convalescent COVID-19.

This chain links TRBV4-2 with TRBJ2-3, with 12 bases that match TRBD2. This CDR3 contains 14 residues. CDR1 and CDR2 from the germline V gene are LGHNA and YNFKEQ. The trim removed 4 bases at V and 6 bases at J, leaving 2 bases unmatched. CDR3 nucleotide sequence: TGTGCCAGCAGCCGGACTAGCGGGGCCGATACGCAGTATTTT. It specifies CASSRTSGADTQYF.

The chain joins TRBV5-5 to TRBJ2-3; TRBD1 matches 12 bases. The germline V gene encodes CDR1 SGHKS and CDR2 YYEKEE (reference sequence). The length of the CDR3 is 19 residues. The V and J ends lost 6 bases and 4 bases, in that order; junction bases with no gene match: 18. CDR3: CASTVGQGAKVLVSDTQYF. The CDR3 DNA reads as TGTGCCAGCACCGTGGGACAGGGGGCGAAAGTCTTAGTTTCAGATACGCAGTATTTT.

The V call is TRBV5-1, the J call TRBJ1-3; D unclear. CDR1 SGHRS and CDR2 YFSETQ come from the germline V gene. The CDR3 spans 16 residues. The V end lost 4 bases, the J end lost 4 bases, and 18 bases lay between the germline ends. The CDR3 here is CASSPRGEGSGNTIYF. As DNA, the CDR3 is TGCGCCAGCAGCCCCCGTGGGGAGGGAAGCGGAAACACCATATATTTT.

The rearrangement joins TRBV2 to TRBJ2-1; D remains ambiguous. Germline loops: CDR1 SNHLY, CDR2 FYNNEI. V lost 6 bases and J 2 bases, leaving 11 bases between the germline ends. The CDR3 sequence is 14 residues long. The CDR3 spells CASSQLITYNEQFF. CDR3 DNA sequence: TGTGCCAGCAGCCAGTTGATAACCTACAATGAGCAGTTCTTC.

The CDR3 DNA reads as TGTGCCGCTAACAGTCAGCCCCAGCATTTT. Translation gives CAANSQPQHF. The chain couples TRBV4-2 to TRBJ1-5; D gene ambiguous. V gave up 11 bases and J gave up 6 bases, with 8 bases separating them. Germline V lookup: CDR1 LGHNA, CDR2 YNFKEQ. The CDR3 spans 10 residues.

V gene TRBV11-2 combines with J gene TRBJ1-1; TRBD1 is a possible D gene (6 bases). Germline CDR1 SGHAT, CDR2 FQNNGV. V lost 5 bases to trimming and J lost 1 base, with 8 bases between them. The CDR3 runs 13 residues. The CDR3 nucleotides read TGTGCCAGCAGCGGACAGCCGAACACTGAAGCTTTCTTT. This translates into CASSGQPNTEAFF.

The V and J genes are TRBV7-3 and TRBJ2-2; D gene uncertain. The germline V and J ends were trimmed by 4 bases and 3 bases, with 12 bases remaining between them. This CDR3 contains 15 residues. Germline CDR1 SGHTA, CDR2 FQGTGA. The CDR3, as DNA: TGTGCCAGCAGCTCCTCAACTGCGGACACCGGGGAGCTGTTTTTT. Amino acid sequence: CASSSSTADTGELFF.

This chain joins TRBV6-1 and TRBJ1-1; D possibly corresponds to TRBD1 (6 bases). The V and J ends lost 5 bases and 5 bases respectively, with 24 bases between them. The CDR3 covers 17 residues. The V gene's germline CDR1 is MNHNS and CDR2 SASEGT. This CDR3 reads CASSKVPVQGSNTEAFF. In nucleotides, the CDR3 is TGTGCCAGCAGTAAAGTTCCGGTACAGGGAAGTAATACTGAAGCTTTCTTT.

In this sample, this clone turned up once. The rearrangement uses TRBV15 and TRBJ1-1; tentative D call: TRBD1 (6 bases). The CDR3 consists of 16 residues. Trimming took off 0 bases at V and 4 bases at J, with 15 bases between the two ends. Germline CDR1 LNHNV, CDR2 YYDKDF (reference sequence). The CDR3 is CATSREGGYMGTEAFF. CDR3 bases: TGTGCCACCAGCAGAGAAGGGGGATATATGGGCACTGAAGCTTTCTTT.

The rearrangement uses TRBV14 and TRBJ2-7, with 10 bases aligning to TRBD2. Germline V CDR1 and CDR2: SGHDN, FVKESK. J lost 4 bases, V lost 0 bases, and 3 bases had no gene match. The CDR3 totals 15 residues. CDR3 DNA: TGTGCCAGCAGCCAAGAACTAGCGGGGCTTTACGAGCAGTACTTC. Protein: CASSQELAGLYEQYF.

The chain links TRBV13 to TRBJ1-2; TRBD1 is a possible D gene (5 bases). V was pared by 3 bases and J by 5 bases, with 10 bases between. This CDR3 is 13 amino acids long. Germline V CDR1 and CDR2: PRHDT, FYEKMQ (reference sequence). CDR3 in amino acids: CASSFLQEYGYTF. The CDR3 bases are TGTGCCAGCAGCTTCTTACAGGAGTATGGCTACACCTTC. The whole variable domain, remainder taken from reference TRBV13 and TRBJ1-2, is AAGVIQSPRHLIKEKRETATLKCYPIPRHDTVYWYQQGPGQDPQFLISFYEKMQSDKGSIPDRFSAQQFSDYHSELNMSSLELGDSALYFCASSFLQEYGYTFGSGTRLTVV.

This rearrangement joins TRBV19 to TRBJ1-5, with 8 nucleotides matching TRBD1. Germline CDR1 LNHDA, CDR2 SQIVND (reference sequence). The CDR3 is 17 amino acids. After removal of 0 bases from V and 9 bases from J, the junction contained 13 bases not matched to a gene. The CDR3 bases are TGTGCCAGTAGTATAGATTCAAGAGAAACAGGGGGAAGGCCCCAGCATTTT. This gives the protein CASSIDSRETGGRPQHF.

The gene calls are TRBV7-2 and TRBJ2-7, with TRBD2 matching 7 bases. This CDR3 has 14 amino acids. The germline V gene has CDR1 SGHTA and CDR2 FQGNSA. V shed 3 bases, J shed 4 bases, and the junction held 6 bases outside the gene matches. The CDR3, as DNA: TGTGCCAGCAGCTTCGGCGGGGGTGCTTACGAGCAGTACTTC. Protein: CASSFGGGAYEQYF.

V usage is TRBV18 and J usage is TRBJ1-4, with unresolved D. The germline CDR1 and CDR2 sequences are KGHSH and LQKENI. This CDR3 has 14 amino acids. The ends were cut back, 0 bases at V and 7 bases at J, with 9 bases in the middle. CDR3 amino acids: CASSPPSLSEKLFF. DNA of the CDR3: TGTGCCAGCTCACCACCTTCCCTCTCTGAAAAACTGTTTTTT.

The chain has TRBV27 and TRBJ2-1; 8 bases line up with TRBD2. CDR1 is MNHEY and CDR2 is SMNVEV in the germline V gene (reference sequence). The V segment lost 5 bases and the J segment 8 bases; nucleotides outside the gene matches: 11. The CDR3 has 15 residues. The CDR3 DNA is TGTGCCAGCAGTATGGGCGGGGGGCTCGGCTATGAGCAGTTCTTC. This codes for CASSMGGGLGYEQFF.

The sample holds one count of this clone. The sample holds other DNA sequences that translate to the same CDR3. The chain uses TRBV19 and TRBJ1-1; no clear D. Germline CDR1 and CDR2: LNHDA and SQIVND (reference sequence). Trimming removed 3 bases at V and 0 bases at J, with 5 bases between. This CDR3 contains 13 residues. In DNA form, the CDR3 reads TGTGCCAGTAGTATTCGTATGAACACTGAAGCTTTCTTT. Translated: CASSIRMNTEAFF.

Regarding this clone: It is likely a read error, because the conserved phenylalanine at the end of the CDR3 is missing. The limits of the CDR3 on the DNA are not certain, so only TCRdb's listed CDR3 is given. J is TRBJ1-2 and V is TRBV19; the D call of TRBD1 is as the table states it, not checked on the DNA. The CDR3 contains 10 residues when both ends are counted. Germline loops: CDR1 LNHDA, CDR2 SQIVND (reference sequence). The CDR3 is CASSIDRTGG.

This sequence joins TRBV5-4 and TRBJ2-7, with 8 bases aligning to TRBD2. With 0 bases clipped from V and 7 bases from J, the junction kept 9 bases outside the gene matches. Germline CDR1 is SGHNT and CDR2 is YYREEE (reference sequence). CDR3 length: 15 amino acids. The chain's CDR3 is CASSLGGRNRGEQYF. The CDR3 region has the DNA TGTGCCAGCAGCTTGGGCGGGAGGAATCGGGGAGAGCAGTACTTC.

The gene calls are TRBV10-1 and TRBJ2-3, with 10 positions matching TRBD2. CDR1 is WNHNN, CDR2 SYGVQD, per germline (reference sequence). The V and J ends lost 4 bases and 4 bases, in that order; junction bases with no gene match: 8. CDR3 size: 16 residues. The CDR3 loop reads CASSGKTSGTADTQYF. CDR3 sequence (DNA): TGCGCCAGCAGTGGCAAAACTAGCGGGACCGCAGATACGCAGTATTTT.

J is TRBJ1-1 and V is TRBV28, with TRBD1 matching over 7 bases. This CDR3 comprises 17 residues. In germline, CDR1 is MDHEN, CDR2 SYDVKM. V lost 2 bases to trimming and J lost 5 bases; unmatched junction nucleotides: 14. CDR3 coding DNA: TGTGCCAGCAGTTTACGGAGGGGGCAATTTGACAGGACTGAAGCTTTCTTT. Its protein product is CASSLRRGQFDRTEAFF.

The chain uses TRBV6-5 and TRBJ1-1; 7 bases line up with TRBD1. V dropped 5 bases and J dropped 10; count of bases not matched to a gene: 7. CDR1 is MNHEY and CDR2 is SVGAGI in the germline V gene. CDR3 size: 12 residues. The CDR3 nucleotides are TGTGCCAGCAGTCCCTTGGGACAGACAGCTTTCTTT. Encoded protein: CASSPLGQTAFF.

The V and J genes are TRBV19 and TRBJ2-3; 9 nucleotides line up with TRBD1. From germline, CDR1 is LNHDA and CDR2 SQIVND (reference sequence). This CDR3 is built from 14 residues. Trimming removed 7 bases from V and 6 bases from J; junction bases left unmatched: 8. In nucleotides, the CDR3 is TGTGCCAGTAAAGTACAGGGGGCAGGGGATACGCAGTATTTT. Protein product: CASKVQGAGDTQYF.

The chain is built from TRBV5-4 and TRBJ1-2; D might be TRBD1 (5 bases). This CDR3 is built from 15 residues. Trimming removed 3 bases at V and 0 bases at J, with 12 bases between. Germline V CDR1 and CDR2: SGHNT, YYREEE (reference sequence). The CDR3 spells CASSWGGQANYGYTF. CDR3 nucleotide sequence: TGTGCCAGCAGCTGGGGGGGTCAGGCTAACTATGGCTACACCTTC. The full variable domain, completed using reference TRBV5-4 and TRBJ1-2, is ETGVTQSPTHLIKTRGQQVTLRCSSQSGHNTVSWYQQALGQGPQFIFQYYREEENGRGNFPPRFSGLQFPNYSSELNVNALELDDSALYLCASSWGGQANYGYTFGSGTRLTVV.

This chain links TRBV28 with TRBJ1-5, with 8 nucleotides matching TRBD1. V trimming: 3 bases; J trimming: 7 bases; junction bases outside the gene matches: 5. This CDR3 is 14 amino acids long. Per the germline V gene, CDR1 is MDHEN and CDR2 is SYDVKM. CDR3 DNA sequence: TGTGCCAGCAGTTTGGGGCAGGGGGCACAGCCCCAGCATTTT. Amino acids: CASSLGQGAQPQHF.

The chain combines TRBV7-9 with TRBJ1-1; D gene ambiguous. CDR3 length: 15 amino acids. With 2 bases removed from V and 0 bases from J, the gap between germline ends came to 10 bases. Germline-derived CDR1 and CDR2 are SEHNR and FQNEAQ (reference sequence). The CDR3 region is CASSLLQLLNTEAFF. The CDR3 coding sequence is TGTGCCAGCAGCTTATTACAGCTCTTGAACACTGAAGCTTTCTTT.

V and J are TRBV30 and TRBJ1-6; tentative D call: TRBD1 (5 bases). Trimming cost V 6 bases and J 2 bases, with 17 bases left between them. This CDR3 contains 16 residues. The germline gives CDR1 GTSNPN, CDR2 SVGIG (reference sequence). This chain's CDR3 is CACNLLRGPYNSPLHF. DNA of the CDR3: TGTGCCTGTAACCTTCTAAGGGGCCCCTATAATTCACCCCTCCACTTT. Together with reference TRBV30 and TRBJ1-6, the CDR3 gives the full variable domain: SQTIHQWPATLVQPVGSPLSLECTVEGTSNPNLYWYRQAAGRGLQLLFYSVGIGQISSEVPQNLSASRPQDRQFILSSKKLLLSDSGFYLCACNLLRGPYNSPLHFGNGTRLTVT.